The entry below describes one T cell receptor (beta chain). Only a few counts were recorded for this clone. What antigen it recognizes has not been identified. No base-level quality is on record; no much larger clone is a single base apart. The same CDR3 arises from other DNA sequences in this sample as well. Using the deep immunoSEQ assay, TCR CDR3 regions were amplified from genomic DNA by multiplex PCR. Genomic DNA extracted from each cell subset was distributed evenly over all wells of several immunoSEQ 96-well plates, and each plate served as one replicate. For sorted subsets, about 200 ng genomic DNA, equal to tens of thousands of T cell genomes, was loaded into each replicate PCR. The purified libraries were quantified using a Qubit 3.0 fluorometer, sized with a Bioanalyzer 2100, and then quantified again using the KAPA Library Quantification kit. Each immunoSEQ 96-well plate was sequenced on its own single-read 150-cycle Illumina NextSeq 550 flow cell. Regarding the original processing steps: The immunoSEQ output contained only junctional sequences without quality scores, so filtering could not match that applied to full-length reads. Sequences were annotated with PyIR, a Python wrapper for IgBLAST v1.9, using IMGT germline references to assign V/J genes and CDR3. Reads with weak V/J assignments (E-value above 1e-6), missing CDR3, stop codons, out-of-frame junctions, or ambiguous translated residues were removed. V3J clonotypes were defined as sequences sharing the same inferred V gene, J gene, and CDR3 amino acid sequence. Percentage overlap between repertoires was computed as shared unique clonotypes divided by the size of the smaller repertoire. Richness of each repertoire was evaluated using RTK rarefaction, the Chao1 estimator, and Recon v2.1 estimates of unobserved clonotypes. Generation probabilities for all TCRbeta clonotypes obtained by the gDNA method from several donors were computed using OLGA. TCRdb retrieved this table from immuneACCESS and kept in-frame rearrangements only. Not all clones are present; in checked studies, unresolved V genes account for under half, and no reason is known for the remainder. For V, J and clone size, that table is used; D and trimming come from the DNA. The sample includes 2 million to 2.5 million clones, with 90% to 96% observed a single time. The ten largest clonotypes hold roughly 0.13% of the sample.

Per the germline V gene, SGHDT is the CDR1 and YYEEEE is the CDR2. V lost 1 base and J lost 7 bases; the stretch between them is 6 bases long. The CDR3 numbers 12 residues from cysteine through phenylalanine. Of the read, only the CDR3 DNA is kept; its 36 bases are in frame from base 1. The data were taken from a study of shared clonotypes between healthy human individuals (TCRdb year 2020). Concerning the study at large: The cohort comprised two women and three men aged 18 to 49 years. To increase sequencing depth and limit assay-specific biases, different laboratories used diverse techniques to prepare libraries and sequence TCR repertoires. To estimate repertoire size and how much clonotype sharing occurs between individuals, the study deeply sequenced the blood TCR repertoires of a handful of healthy adults. Leukapheresis yielded between about 0.85 and 9.5 billion PBMCs per donor. For each donor, three plates each were used for CD4 naive and CD4 memory, two plates were used for CD8 naive, and one plate was used for CD8 memory.

Donors were healthy HIV-negative adults with no recently reported acute infections or vaccinations. All donors were Caucasian adults living in Nashville, Tennessee, USA. CD4+ T cells were enriched by magnetic negative selection, after which naive cells were positively selected on CD45RA and the negative fraction was taken as the memory subset. Blood was obtained by leukapheresis, after which PBMCs were separated by Ficoll-Histopaque density gradient centrifugation and cryopreserved in liquid nitrogen vapor phase. Analytical flow cytometry was used to check the purity and quantity of every magnetically sorted T cell population. Each sorted fraction had its genomic DNA isolated and then quantified by UV absorbance on a Nanodrop 2000c. Summary of the overall study and its limitations: Sharing across several donors was observed for around 5% of naive CD4, over 3% of naive CD8, 2% to 2.5% of memory CD4, and about 0.39% of memory CD8 clonotypes. Even with the large sequencing depth, rarefaction of the sorted-subset datasets indicated that sequencing was incomplete. Naive subsets generally had larger estimated clonotype richness than memory subsets. Pairwise subsampling led to the expectation that sequencing depth would affect the degree of clonotype sharing among donors. Sampling was restricted to blood, and TCR repertoires in tissue are likely to differ from TCR repertoires in blood. Because the study included a small number of donors, the genetic and exposure-history diversity represented was limited. Compared with non-shared clonotypes, clonotypes shared by all four sorted-subset donors had higher generation probabilities.

This chain is built from TRBV5-6 and TRBJ1-5, with the D gene call left open. Sequenced material: naive CD4+ T cells sorted from blood. The cell subset or site label of this sample denotes: CD45RA+ positively selected. This sequence originates from a man in his late teens or twenties in good health. For the CDR3, the sequence is CASSLLGQPQHF. The nucleotides read TGTGCCAGCAGCTTGCTGGGCCAGCCCCAGCATTTT.